This T cell receptor (beta chain) is drawn from a study of T cells in tumors after PD-1 blockade. Study context: Peripheral blood samples averaged about 33,000 unique clonotypes and more than 100,000 templates.

TCRdb's copy holds only in-frame clones and misses some; the assay was immunoSEQ multiplex PCR. The sample consists of roughly 47,000 clones, 79% of them appearing once. In this sample, this clone turned up a few times. Its cognate antigen is unknown. Study-wide findings and caveats: Peripheral recruitment is suggested, as some novel exhausted tumor clones were in pre-treatment blood.

The sample in question was PBMCs, obtained before anti-PD-1 treatment. The clonotype was recovered from a human donor with basal cell carcinoma.

This CDR3 is CAISATVRNSPLHF. The CDR3 nucleotides are TGTGCCATCAGTGCGACAGTTAGGAATTCACCCCTCCACTTT. The J gene is TRBJ1-6, the V gene TRBV10-3, with D tentatively TRBD1 (5 bases). Germline CDR1 ENHRY, CDR2 SYGVKD. V lost 4 bases to trimming and J lost 7 bases, with 11 bases between them. The CDR3 has 14 amino acids.